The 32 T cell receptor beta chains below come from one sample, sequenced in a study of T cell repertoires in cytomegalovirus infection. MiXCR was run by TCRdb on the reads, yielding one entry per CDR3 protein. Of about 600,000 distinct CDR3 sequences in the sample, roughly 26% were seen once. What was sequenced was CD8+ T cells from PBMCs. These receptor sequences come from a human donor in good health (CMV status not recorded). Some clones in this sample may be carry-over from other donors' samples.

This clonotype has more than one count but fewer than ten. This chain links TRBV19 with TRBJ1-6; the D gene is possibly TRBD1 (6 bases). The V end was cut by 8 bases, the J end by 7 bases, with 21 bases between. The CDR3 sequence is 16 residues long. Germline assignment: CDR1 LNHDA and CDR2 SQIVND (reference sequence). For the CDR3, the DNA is TGTGCCAGTGGTTACGCGAGGGACAATAGGAATTCACCCCTCCACTTT. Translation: CASGYARDNRNSPLHF.

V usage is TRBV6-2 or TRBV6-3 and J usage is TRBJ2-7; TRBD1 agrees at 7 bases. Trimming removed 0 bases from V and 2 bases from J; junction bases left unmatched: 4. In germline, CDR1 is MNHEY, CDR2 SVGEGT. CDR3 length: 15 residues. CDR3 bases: TGTGCCAGCAGTTACTCTAGGGGGACAGCCTACGAGCAGTACGTC. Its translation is CASSYSRGTAYEQYV.

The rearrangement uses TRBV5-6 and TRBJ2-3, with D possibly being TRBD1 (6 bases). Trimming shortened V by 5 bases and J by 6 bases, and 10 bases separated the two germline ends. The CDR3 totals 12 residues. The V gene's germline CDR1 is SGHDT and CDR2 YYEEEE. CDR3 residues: CASSMRGDTQYF. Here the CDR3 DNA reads TGTGCCAGCAGTATGAGGGGGGATACGCAGTATTTT.

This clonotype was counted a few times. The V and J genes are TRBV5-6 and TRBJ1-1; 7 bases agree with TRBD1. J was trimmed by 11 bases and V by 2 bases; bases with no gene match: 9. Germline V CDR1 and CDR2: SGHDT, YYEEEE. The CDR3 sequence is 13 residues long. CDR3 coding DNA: TGTGCCAGCAGCTTTACAGGGGTCCAAAGTGCTTTCTTT. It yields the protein CASSFTGVQSAFF.

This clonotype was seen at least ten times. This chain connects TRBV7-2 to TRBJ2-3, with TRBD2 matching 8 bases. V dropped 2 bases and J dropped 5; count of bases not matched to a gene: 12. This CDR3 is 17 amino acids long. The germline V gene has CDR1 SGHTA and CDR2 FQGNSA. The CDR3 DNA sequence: TGTGCCAGCAGCTTAATCCCGGGGGGGCCTCCAGGAGATACGCAGTATTTT. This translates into CASSLIPGGPPGDTQYF. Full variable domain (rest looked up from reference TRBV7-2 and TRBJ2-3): GAGVSQSPSNKVTEKGKDVELRCDPISGHTALYWYRQSLGQGLEFLIYFQGNSAPDKSGLPSDRFSAERTGGSVSTLTIQRTQQEDSAVYLCASSLIPGGPPGDTQYFGPGTRLTVL.

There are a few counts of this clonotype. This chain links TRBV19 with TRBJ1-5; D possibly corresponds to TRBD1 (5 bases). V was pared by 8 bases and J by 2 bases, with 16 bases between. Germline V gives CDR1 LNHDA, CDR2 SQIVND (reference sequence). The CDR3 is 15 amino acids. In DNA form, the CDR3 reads TGTGCCAGTGTTATCAGGGTTACGGGCAATCAGCCCCAGCATTTT. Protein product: CASVIRVTGNQPQHF.

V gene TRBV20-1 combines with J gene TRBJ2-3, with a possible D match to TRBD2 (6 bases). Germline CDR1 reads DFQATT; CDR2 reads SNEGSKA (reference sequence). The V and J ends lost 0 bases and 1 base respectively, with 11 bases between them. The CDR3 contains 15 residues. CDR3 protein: CSARDLWGGTDTQYF. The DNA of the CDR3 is TGCAGTGCTAGAGATCTGTGGGGGGGCACAGATACGCAGTATTTT.

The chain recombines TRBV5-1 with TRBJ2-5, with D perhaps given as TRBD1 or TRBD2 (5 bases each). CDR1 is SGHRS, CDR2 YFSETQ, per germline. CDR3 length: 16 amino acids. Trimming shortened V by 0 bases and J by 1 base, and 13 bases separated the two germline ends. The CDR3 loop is CASSLGDAGFQETQYF. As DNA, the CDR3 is TGCGCCAGCAGCTTGGGGGACGCAGGATTCCAAGAGACCCAGTACTTC.

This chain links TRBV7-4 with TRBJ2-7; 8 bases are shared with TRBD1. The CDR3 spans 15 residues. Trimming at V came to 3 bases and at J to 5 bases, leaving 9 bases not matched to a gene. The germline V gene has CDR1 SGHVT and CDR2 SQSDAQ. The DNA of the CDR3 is TGTGCCAGCAGCTTCGGGCAGGGGGCGGCAAACGAGCAGTACTTC. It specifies CASSFGQGAANEQYF.

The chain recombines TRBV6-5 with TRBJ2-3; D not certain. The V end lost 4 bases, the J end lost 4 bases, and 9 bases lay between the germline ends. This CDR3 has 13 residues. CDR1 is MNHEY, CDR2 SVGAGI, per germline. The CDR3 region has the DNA TGTGCCAGCAGTTTTCTAGTCGCAGATACGCAGTATTTT. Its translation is CASSFLVADTQYF.

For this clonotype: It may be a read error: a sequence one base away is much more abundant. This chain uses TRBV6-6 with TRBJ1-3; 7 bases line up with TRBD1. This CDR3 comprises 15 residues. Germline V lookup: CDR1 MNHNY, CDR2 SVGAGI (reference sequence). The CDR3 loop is CVSSYRTGSGNTIYF. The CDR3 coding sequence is TGTGTCAGCAGTTACCGGACAGGATCTGGAAACACCATATATTTT.

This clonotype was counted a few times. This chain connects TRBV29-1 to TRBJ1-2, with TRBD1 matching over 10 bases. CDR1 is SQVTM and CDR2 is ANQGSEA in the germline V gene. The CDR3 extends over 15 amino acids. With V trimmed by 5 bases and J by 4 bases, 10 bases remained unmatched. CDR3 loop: CSVPTGGPLGYGYTF. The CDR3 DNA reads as TGCAGCGTTCCGACAGGGGGCCCTCTCGGCTATGGCTACACCTTC.

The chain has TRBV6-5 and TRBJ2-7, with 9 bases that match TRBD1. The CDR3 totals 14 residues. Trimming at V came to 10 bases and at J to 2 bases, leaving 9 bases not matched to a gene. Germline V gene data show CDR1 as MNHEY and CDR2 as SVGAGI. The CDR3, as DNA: TGTGCCACCAAAAGCGGACAGGGGCCCTACGAGCAGTACTTC. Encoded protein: CATKSGQGPYEQYF.

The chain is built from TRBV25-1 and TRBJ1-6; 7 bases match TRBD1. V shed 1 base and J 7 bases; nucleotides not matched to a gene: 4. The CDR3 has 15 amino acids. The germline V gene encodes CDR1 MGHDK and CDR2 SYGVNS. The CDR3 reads CASSEFVRGNSPLHF. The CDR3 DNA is TGTGCCAGCAGTGAATTCGTCAGGGGGAATTCACCCCTCCACTTT.

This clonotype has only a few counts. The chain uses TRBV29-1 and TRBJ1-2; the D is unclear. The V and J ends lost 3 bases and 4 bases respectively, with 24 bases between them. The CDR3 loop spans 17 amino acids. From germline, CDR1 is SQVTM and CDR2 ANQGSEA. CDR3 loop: CSVEVPGLSPLGYGYTF. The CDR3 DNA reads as TGCAGCGTTGAGGTTCCAGGACTCTCCCCTCTGGGCTATGGCTACACCTTC.

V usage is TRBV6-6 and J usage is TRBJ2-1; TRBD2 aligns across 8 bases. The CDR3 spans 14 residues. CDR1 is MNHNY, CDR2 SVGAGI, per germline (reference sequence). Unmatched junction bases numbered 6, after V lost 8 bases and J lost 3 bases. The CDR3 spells CASGGLGIYNEQFF. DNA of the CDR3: TGTGCCAGCGGGGGACTAGGGATCTACAATGAGCAGTTCTTC.

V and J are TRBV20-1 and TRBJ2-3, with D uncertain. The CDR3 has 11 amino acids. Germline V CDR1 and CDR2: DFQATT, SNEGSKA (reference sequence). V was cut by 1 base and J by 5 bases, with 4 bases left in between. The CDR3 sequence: CSARVKDTQYF. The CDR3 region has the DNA TGCAGTGCTAGAGTGAAAGATACGCAGTATTTT.

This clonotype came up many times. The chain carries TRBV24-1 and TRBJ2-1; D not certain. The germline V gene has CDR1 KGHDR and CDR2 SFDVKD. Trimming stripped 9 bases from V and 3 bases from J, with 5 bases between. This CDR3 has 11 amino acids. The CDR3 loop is CATQSYNEQFF. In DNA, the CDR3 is TGTGCCACCCAAAGCTACAATGAGCAGTTCTTC.

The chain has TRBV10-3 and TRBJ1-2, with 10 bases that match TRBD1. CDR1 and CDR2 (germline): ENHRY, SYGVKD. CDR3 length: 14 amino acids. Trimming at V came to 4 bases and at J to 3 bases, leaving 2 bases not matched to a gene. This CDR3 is CAISAGTGDYGYTF. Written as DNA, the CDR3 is TGTGCCATCAGTGCCGGGACAGGGGACTATGGCTACACCTTC.

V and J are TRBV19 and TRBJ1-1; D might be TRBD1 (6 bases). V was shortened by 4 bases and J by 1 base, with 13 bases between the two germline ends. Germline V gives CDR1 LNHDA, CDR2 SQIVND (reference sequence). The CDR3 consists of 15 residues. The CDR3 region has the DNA TGTGCCAGTAGTACGACGGGACATCAGAACACTGAAGCTTTCTTT. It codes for CASSTTGHQNTEAFF.

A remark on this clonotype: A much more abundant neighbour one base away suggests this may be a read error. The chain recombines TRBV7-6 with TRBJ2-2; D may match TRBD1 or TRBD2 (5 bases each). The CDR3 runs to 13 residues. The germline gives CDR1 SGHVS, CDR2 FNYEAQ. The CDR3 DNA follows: TGTGCCAGCAGCCTAACAGGATTCGGGGAGCTGTATTTT. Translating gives CASSLTGFGELYF.

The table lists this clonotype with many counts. The CDR3 protein is CASSTLQRGYPEAFF. CDR3 nucleotide sequence: TGTGCCAGCAGCACCCTACAGAGGGGGTACCCTGAAGCTTTCTTT. The chain has TRBV7-9 and TRBJ1-1; a possible D gene is TRBD1 (6 bases). V dropped 5 bases and J dropped 6 bases, with 19 bases sitting between them. The CDR3 has 15 amino acids. The V gene's germline CDR1 is SEHNR and CDR2 FQNEAQ (reference sequence).

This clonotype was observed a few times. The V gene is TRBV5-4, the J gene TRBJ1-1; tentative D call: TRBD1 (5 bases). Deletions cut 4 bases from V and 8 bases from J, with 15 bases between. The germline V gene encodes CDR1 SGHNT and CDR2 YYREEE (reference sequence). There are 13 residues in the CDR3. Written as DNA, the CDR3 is TGTGCCAGCAGCCCCGACCCGACAGTGGAAGCTTTCTTT. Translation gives CASSPDPTVEAFF. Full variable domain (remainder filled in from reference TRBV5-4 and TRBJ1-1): ETGVTQSPTHLIKTRGQQVTLRCSSQSGHNTVSWYQQALGQGPQFIFQYYREEENGRGNFPPRFSGLQFPNYSSELNVNALELDDSALYLCASSPDPTVEAFFGQGTRLTVV.

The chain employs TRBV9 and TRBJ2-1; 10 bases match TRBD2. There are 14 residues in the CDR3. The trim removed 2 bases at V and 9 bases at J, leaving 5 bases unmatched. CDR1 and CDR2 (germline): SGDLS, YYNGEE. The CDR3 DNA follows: TGTGCCAGCAGCGTGGGGAGCGGGGGGGCTGAGCAGTTCTTC. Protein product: CASSVGSGGAEQFF.

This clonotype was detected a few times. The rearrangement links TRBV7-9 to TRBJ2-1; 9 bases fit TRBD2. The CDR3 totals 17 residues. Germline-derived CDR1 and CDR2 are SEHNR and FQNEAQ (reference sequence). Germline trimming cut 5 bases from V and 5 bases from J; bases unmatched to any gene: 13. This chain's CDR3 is CASSAVLSGGFDNEQFF. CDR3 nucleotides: TGTGCCAGCAGCGCCGTCCTAAGCGGGGGGTTTGACAATGAGCAGTTCTTC.

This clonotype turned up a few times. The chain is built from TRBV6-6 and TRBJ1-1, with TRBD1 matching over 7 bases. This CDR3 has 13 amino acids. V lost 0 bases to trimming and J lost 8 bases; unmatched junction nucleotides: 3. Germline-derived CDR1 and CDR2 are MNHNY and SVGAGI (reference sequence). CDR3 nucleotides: TGTGCCAGCAGTTACTCACAGACAGGGGAAGCTTTCTTT. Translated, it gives CASSYSQTGEAFF.

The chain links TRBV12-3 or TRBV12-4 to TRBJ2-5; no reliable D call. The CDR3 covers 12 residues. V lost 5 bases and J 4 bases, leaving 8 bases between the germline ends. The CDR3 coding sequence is TGTGCCAGCAGTCACCCAGGAGAGACCCAGTACTTC. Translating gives CASSHPGETQYF.

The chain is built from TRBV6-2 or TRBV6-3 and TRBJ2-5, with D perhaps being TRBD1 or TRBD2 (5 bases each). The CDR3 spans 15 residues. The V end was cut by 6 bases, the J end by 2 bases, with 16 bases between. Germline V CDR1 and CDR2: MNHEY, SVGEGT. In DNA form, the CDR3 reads TGTGCCAGCAGCCCCGGGGCGACAGCTCAAGAGACCCAGTACTTC. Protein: CASSPGATAQETQYF.

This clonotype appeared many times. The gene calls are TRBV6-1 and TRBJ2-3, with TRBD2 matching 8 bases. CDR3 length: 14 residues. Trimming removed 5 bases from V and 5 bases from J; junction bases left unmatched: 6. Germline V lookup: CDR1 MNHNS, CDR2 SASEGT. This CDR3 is CASSSLAGGDTQYF. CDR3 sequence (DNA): TGTGCCAGCAGTTCCCTGGCGGGGGGAGATACGCAGTATTTT.

The CDR3: CASSAPGQGAGAEAFF. Here the CDR3 DNA reads TGCGCCAGCAGCGCACCGGGACAGGGGGCTGGCGCTGAAGCTTTCTTT. The rearrangement links TRBV5-1 to TRBJ1-1; 12 bases fit TRBD1. Germline-derived CDR1 and CDR2 are SGHRS and YFSETQ. Germline trimming cut 4 bases from V and 6 bases from J; bases unmatched to any gene: 10. The CDR3 covers 16 residues.

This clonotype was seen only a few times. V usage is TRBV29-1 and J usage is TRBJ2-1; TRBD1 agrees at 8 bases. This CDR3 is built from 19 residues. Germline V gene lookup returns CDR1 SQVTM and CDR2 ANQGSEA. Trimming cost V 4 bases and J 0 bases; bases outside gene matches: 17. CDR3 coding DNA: TGCAGCGTTGTCGATCCCGGGACAGGACGAGAGAGCTCCTACAATGAGCAGTTCTTC. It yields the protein CSVVDPGTGRESSYNEQFF.

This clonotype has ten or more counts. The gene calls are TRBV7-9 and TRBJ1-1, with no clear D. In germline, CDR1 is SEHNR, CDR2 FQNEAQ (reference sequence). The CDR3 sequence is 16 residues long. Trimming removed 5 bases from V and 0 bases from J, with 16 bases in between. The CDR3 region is CASSPEPFRMNTEAFF. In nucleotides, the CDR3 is TGTGCCAGCAGCCCCGAGCCGTTTCGGATGAACACTGAAGCTTTCTTT.